This T cell receptor beta chain originates from a study of cytomegalovirus exposure and HLA in healthy donors. Overall study results and limits: For most subjects, TCR beta sequences were reported to predict HLA-A and HLA-B alleles with accuracy. Immune exposure data for these donors was limited to CMV serostatus.

Regarding this clone: What it recognizes is unknown.

The CDR3 has 15 residues. Trimming removed 1 base at V and 1 base at J, with 11 bases between. Germline CDR1 reads SGHRS; CDR2 reads YFSETQ. Primers included in the PCR were 60 Vbeta and 13 Jbeta primers. Sequencing used immunoSEQ multiplex PCR; TCRdb keeps in-frame clones, though not all of them. The sample has tens of thousands of clones, 65% to 80% seen once; the top ten hold roughly 6.3%. The clonotype comes from a man aged 25-45 years in good health and CMV-seronegative. Sequencing input: PBMCs. This chain uses TRBV5-1 with TRBJ2-5; tentative D call: TRBD1 (6 bases). The CDR3 region is CASSLIGQIQETQYF. CDR3 bases: TGCGCCAGCAGCTTGATTGGACAGATCCAAGAGACCCAGTACTTC.